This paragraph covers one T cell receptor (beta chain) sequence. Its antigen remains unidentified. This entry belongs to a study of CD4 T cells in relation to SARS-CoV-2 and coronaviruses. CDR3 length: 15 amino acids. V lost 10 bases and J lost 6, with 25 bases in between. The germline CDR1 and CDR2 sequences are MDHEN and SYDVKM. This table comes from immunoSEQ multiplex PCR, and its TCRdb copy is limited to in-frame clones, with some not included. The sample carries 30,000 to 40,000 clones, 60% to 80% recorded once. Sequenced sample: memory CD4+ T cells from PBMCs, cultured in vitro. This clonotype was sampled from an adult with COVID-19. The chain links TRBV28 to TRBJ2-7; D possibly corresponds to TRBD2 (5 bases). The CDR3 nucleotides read TGTGCCACCAGGACTGGCCTGACCCGGGGTTCCGAGCAGTACTTC. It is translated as CATRTGLTRGSEQYF.